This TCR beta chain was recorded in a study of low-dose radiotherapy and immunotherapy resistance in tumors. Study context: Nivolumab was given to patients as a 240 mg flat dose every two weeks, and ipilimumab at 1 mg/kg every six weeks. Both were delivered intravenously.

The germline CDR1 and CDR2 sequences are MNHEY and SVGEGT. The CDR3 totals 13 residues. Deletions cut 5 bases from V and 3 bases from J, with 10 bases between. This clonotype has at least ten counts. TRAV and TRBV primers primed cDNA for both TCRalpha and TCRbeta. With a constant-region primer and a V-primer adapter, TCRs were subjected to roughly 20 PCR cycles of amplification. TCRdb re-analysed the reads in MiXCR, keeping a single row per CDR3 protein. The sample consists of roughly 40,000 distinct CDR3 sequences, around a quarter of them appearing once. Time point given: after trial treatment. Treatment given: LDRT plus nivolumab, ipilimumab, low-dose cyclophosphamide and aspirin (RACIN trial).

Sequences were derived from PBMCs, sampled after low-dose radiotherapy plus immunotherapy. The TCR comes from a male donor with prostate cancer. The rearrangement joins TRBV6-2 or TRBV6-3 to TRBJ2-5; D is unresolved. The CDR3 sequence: CASSIDWEETQYF. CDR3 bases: TGTGCCAGCAGTATAGATTGGGAAGAGACCCAGTACTTC.